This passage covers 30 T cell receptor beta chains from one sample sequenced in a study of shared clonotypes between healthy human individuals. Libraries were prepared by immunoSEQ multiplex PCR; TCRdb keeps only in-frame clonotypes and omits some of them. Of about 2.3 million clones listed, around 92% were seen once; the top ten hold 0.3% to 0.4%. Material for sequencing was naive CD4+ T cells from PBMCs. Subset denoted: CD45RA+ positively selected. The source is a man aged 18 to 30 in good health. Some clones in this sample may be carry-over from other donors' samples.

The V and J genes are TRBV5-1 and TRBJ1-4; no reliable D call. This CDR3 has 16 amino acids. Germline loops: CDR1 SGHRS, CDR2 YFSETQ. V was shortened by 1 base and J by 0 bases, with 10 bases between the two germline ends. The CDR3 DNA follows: TGCGCCAGCAGCTTGACCGCAGCAACAACTAATGAAAAACTGTTTTTT. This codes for CASSLTAATTNEKLFF.

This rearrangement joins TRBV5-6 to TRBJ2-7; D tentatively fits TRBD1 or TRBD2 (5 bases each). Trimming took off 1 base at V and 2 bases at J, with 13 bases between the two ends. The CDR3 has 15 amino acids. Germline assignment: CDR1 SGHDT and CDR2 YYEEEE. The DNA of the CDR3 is TGTGCCAGCAGCTTGAGCCGGGACGGACCCTACGAGCAGTACTTC. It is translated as CASSLSRDGPYEQYF. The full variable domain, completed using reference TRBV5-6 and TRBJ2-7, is DAGVTQSPTHLIKTRGQQVTLRCSPKSGHDTVSWYQQALGQGPQFIFQYYEEEERQRGNFPDRFSGHQFPNYSSELNVNALLLGDSALYLCASSLSRDGPYEQYFGPGTRLTVT.

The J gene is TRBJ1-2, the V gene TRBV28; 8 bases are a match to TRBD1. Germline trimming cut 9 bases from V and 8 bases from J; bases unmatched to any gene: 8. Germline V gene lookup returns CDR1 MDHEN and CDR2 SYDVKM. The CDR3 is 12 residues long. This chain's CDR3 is CASQGALEGYTF. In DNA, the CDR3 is TGTGCCAGTCAGGGGGCCCTTGAGGGCTACACCTTC.

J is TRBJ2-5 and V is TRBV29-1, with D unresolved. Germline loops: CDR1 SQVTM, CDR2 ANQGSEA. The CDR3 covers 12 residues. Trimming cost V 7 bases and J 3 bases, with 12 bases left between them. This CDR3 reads CSAGRFEETQYF. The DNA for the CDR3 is TGCAGCGCTGGGCGCTTCGAAGAGACCCAGTACTTC. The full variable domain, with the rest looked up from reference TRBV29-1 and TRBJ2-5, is SAVISQKPSRDICQRGTSLTIQCQVDSQVTMMFWYRQQPGQSLTLIATANQGSEATYESGFVIDKFPISRPNLTFSTLTVSNMSPEDSSIYLCSAGRFEETQYFGPGTRLLVL.

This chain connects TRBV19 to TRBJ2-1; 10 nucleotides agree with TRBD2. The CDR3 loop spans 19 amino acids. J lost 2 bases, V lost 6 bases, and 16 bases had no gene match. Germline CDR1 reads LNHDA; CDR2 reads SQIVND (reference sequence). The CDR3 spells CASSPRTSGSGLPYNEQFF. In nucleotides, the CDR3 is TGTGCCAGTAGCCCGAGGACTAGCGGATCCGGCCTGCCCTACAATGAGCAGTTCTTC. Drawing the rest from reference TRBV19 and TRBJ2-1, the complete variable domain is DGGITQSPKYLFRKEGQNVTLSCEQNLNHDAMYWYRQDPGQGLRLIYYSQIVNDFQKGDIAEGYSVSREKKESFPLTVTSAQKNPTAFYLCASSPRTSGSGLPYNEQFFGPGTRLTVL.

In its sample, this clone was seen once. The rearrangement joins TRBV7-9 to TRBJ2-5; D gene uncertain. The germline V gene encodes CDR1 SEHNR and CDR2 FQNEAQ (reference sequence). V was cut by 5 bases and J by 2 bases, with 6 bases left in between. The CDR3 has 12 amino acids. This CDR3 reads CASSASQETQYF. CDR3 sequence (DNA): TGTGCCAGCAGCGCCTCGCAAGAGACCCAGTACTTC.

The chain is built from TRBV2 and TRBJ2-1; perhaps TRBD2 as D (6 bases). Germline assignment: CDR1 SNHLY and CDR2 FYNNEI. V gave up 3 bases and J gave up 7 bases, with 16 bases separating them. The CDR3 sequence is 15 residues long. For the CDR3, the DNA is TGTGCCAGCAGTGATGTGACTAGAGGAGTAAATGAGCAGTTCTTC. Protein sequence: CASSDVTRGVNEQFF.

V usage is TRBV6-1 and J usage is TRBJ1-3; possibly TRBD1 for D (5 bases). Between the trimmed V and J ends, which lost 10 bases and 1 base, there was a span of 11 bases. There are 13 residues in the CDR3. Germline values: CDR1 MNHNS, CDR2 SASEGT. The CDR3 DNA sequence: TGTGCCACCCGGGACTTATCTGGAAACACCATATATTTT. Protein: CATRDLSGNTIYF.

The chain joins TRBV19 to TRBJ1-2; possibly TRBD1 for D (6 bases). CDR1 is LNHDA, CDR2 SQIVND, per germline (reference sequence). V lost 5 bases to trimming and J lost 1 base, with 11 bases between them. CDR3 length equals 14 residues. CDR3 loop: CASSDGQINYGYTF. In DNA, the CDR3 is TGTGCCAGTAGTGACGGACAGATTAACTATGGCTACACCTTC.

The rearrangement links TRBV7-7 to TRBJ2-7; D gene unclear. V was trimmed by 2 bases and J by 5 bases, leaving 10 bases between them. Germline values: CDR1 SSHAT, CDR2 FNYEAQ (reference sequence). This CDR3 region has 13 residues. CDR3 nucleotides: TGTGCCAGCAGCTTAAGTGGACGCGACGAGCAGTACTTC. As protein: CASSLSGRDEQYF.

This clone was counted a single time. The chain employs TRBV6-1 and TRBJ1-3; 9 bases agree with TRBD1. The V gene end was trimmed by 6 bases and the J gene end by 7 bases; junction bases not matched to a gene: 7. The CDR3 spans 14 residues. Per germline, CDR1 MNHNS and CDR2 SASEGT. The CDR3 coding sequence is TGTGCCAGCAGATTCGGACAGGGGAAGAACACCATATATTTT. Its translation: CASRFGQGKNTIYF.

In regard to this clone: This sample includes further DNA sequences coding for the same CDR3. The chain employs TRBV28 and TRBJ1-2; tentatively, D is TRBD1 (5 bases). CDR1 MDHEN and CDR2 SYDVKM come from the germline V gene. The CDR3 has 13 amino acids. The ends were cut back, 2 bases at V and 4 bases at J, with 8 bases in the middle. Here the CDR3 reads CASSLRGSYGYTF. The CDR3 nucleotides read TGTGCCAGCAGTTTAAGGGGTAGCTATGGCTACACCTTC.

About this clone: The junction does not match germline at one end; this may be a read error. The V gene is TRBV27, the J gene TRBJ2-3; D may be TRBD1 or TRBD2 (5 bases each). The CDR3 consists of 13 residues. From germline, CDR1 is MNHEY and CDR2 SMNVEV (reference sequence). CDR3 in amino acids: CASSRESGTPITF. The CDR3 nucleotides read TGTGCCAGCAGTCGTGAATCCGGGACCCCGATCACTTTT.

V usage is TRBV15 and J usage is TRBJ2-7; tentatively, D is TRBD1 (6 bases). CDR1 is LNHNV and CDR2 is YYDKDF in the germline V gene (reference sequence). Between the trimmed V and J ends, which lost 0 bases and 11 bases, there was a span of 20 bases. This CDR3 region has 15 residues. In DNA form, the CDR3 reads TGTGCCACCAGCAGAGATGATTGGGGACAAGCGGCTGAGTACTTC. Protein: CATSRDDWGQAAEYF.

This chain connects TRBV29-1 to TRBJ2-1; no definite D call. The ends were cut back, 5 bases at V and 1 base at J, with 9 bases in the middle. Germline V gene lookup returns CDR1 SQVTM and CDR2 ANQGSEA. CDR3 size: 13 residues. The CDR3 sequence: CSVSAVSYNEQFF. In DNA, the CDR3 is TGCAGCGTTTCGGCGGTTTCCTACAATGAGCAGTTCTTC.

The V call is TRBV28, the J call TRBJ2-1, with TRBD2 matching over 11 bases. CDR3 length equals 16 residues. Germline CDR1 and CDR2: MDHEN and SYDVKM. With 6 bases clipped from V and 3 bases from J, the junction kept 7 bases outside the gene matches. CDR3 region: CASRKGLAELYNEQFF. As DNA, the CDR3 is TGTGCCAGCAGAAAGGGACTAGCGGAGCTCTACAATGAGCAGTTCTTC.

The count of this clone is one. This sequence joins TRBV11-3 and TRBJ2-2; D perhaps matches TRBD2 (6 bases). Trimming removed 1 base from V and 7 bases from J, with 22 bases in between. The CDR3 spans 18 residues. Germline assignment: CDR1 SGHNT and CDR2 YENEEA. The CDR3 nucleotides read TGTGCCAGCAGCTTAGGCTTTGGGGCGGGAAGAACAATCGGGGAGCTGTTTTTT. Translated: CASSLGFGAGRTIGELFF.

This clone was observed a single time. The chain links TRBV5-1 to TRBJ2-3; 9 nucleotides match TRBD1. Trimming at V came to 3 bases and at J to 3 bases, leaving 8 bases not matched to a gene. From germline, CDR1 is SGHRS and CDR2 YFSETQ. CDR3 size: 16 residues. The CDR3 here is CASSSQGAGSTDTQYF. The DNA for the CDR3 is TGCGCCAGCAGCTCACAGGGGGCCGGATCTACAGATACGCAGTATTTT.

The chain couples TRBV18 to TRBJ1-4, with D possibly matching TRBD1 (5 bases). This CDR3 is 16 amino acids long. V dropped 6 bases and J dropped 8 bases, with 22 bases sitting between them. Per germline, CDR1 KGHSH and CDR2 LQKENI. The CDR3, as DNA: TGTGCCAGCTCCGCGTATCTGGCGCAGGGTGGCGAAAAACTGTTTTTT. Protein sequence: CASSAYLAQGGEKLFF.

The CDR3 region is CASGGTSGLEAFF. In nucleotides, the CDR3 is TGTGCCAGCGGGGGGACCTCCGGACTCGAAGCTTTCTTT. V and J are TRBV2 and TRBJ1-1; D may be TRBD1 (5 bases). The germline V gene has CDR1 SNHLY and CDR2 FYNNEI. This CDR3 is built from 13 residues. Trimming pared 8 bases from V and 8 bases from J, leaving 18 bases between.

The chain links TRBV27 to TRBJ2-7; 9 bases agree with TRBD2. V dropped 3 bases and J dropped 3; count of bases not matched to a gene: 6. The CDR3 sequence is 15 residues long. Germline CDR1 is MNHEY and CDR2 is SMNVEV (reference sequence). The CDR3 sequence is CASSFYLAGLYEQYF. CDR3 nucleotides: TGTGCCAGCAGTTTTTATCTAGCGGGACTCTACGAGCAGTACTTC.

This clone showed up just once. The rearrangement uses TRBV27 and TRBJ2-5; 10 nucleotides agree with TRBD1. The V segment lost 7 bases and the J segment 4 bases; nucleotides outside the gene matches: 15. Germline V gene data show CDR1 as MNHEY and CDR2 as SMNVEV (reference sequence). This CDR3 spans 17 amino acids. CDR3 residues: CASKFYSLRTGGETQYF. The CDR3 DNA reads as TGTGCCAGCAAATTTTATTCGCTCCGGACAGGGGGAGAGACCCAGTACTTC.

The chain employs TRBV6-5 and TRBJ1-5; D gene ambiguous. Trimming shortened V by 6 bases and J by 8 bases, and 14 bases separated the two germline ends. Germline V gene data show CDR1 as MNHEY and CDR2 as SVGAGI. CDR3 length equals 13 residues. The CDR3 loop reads CASSYERVKPQHF. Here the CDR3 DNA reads TGTGCCAGCAGCTACGAAAGAGTTAAGCCCCAGCATTTT.

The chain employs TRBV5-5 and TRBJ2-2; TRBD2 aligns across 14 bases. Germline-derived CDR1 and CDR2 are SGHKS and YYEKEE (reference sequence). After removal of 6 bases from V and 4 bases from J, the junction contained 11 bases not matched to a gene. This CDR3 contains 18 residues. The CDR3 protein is CASTSWGLAGVITGELFF. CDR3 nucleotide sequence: TGTGCCAGCACCTCGTGGGGACTAGCGGGAGTTATCACCGGGGAGCTGTTTTTT.

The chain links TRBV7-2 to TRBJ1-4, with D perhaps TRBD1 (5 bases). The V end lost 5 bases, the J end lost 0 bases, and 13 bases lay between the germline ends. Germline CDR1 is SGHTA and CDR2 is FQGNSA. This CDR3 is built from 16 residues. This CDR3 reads CASSRAGLPTNEKLFF. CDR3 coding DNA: TGTGCCAGCAGCCGAGCAGGGTTACCAACTAATGAAAAACTGTTTTTT.

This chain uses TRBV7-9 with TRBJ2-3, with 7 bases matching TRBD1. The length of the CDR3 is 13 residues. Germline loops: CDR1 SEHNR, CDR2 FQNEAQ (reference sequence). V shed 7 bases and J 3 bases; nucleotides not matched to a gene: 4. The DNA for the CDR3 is TGTGCCAGCATACAGGGGTCGACAGATACGCAGTATTTT. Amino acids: CASIQGSTDTQYF.

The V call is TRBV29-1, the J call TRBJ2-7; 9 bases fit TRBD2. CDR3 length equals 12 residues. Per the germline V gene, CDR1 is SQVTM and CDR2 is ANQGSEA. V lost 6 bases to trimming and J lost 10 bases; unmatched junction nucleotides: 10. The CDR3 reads CSVRAGGSLQYF. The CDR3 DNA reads TGCAGCGTACGAGCGGGAGGCTCCCTCCAGTACTTC.

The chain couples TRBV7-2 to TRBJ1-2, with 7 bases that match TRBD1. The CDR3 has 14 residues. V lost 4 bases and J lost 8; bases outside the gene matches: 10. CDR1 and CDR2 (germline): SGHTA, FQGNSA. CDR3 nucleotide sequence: TGTGCCAGCAGCTCCAACAGGGGCTGGGGAGGCTACACCTTC. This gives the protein CASSSNRGWGGYTF.

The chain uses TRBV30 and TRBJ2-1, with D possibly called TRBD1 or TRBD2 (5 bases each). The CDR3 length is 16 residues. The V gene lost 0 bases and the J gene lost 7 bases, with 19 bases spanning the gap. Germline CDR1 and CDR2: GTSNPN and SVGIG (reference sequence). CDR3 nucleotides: TGTGCCTGGAGTGTACGGGGCAGATCTTTGGGGAATGAGCAGTTCTTC. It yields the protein CAWSVRGRSLGNEQFF.

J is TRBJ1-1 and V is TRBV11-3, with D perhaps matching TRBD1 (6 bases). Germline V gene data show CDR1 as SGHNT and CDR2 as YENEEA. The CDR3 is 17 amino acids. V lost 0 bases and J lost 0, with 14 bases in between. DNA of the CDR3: TGTGCCAGCAGCTTAGAGGGACAAGCCCCCATGAACACTGAAGCTTTCTTT. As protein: CASSLEGQAPMNTEAFF. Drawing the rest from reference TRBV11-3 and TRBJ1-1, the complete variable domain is EAGVVQSPRYKIIEKKQPVAFWCNPISGHNTLYWYLQNLGQGPELLIRYENEEAVDDSQLPKDRFSAERLKGVDSTLKIQPAELGDSAVYLCASSLEGQAPMNTEAFFGQGTRLTVV.